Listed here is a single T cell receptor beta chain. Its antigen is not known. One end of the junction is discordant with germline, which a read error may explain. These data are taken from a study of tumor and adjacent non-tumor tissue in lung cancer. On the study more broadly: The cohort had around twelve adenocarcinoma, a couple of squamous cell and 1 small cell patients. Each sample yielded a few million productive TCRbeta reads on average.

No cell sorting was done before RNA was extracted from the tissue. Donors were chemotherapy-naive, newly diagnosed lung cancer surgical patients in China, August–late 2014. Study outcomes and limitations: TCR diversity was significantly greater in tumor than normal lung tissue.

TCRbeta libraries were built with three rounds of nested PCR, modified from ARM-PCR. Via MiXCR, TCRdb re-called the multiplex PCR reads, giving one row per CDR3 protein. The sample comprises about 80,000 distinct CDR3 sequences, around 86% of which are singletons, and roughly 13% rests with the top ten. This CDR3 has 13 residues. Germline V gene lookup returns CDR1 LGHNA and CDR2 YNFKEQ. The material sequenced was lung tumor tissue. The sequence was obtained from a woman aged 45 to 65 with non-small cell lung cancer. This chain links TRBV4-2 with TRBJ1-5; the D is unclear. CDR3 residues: CASIQGLNQPMHF. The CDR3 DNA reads TGTGCCAGCATCCAAGGGTTGAATCAGCCCATGCACTTT.